Below, one T cell receptor beta chain is given with its context. Authors' methods: Reference gene primer amplification in the assay estimated nucleated cell counts. Produced via immunoSEQ multiplex PCR; TCRdb's table is partial and in-frame only. The V and J calls and clone size come from that table; D and trimming were worked out from the DNA. Of approximately 150,000 clones in the sample, around 79% were seen once. The source of the sample is a study of blood T cell repertoires in COVID-19. Overall study: COVID-19 samples from acute and convalescent phases originated in the United States, Italy and Spain. From T cells, B-cell-depleted T cells, or PBMCs came the material, which was cDNA or gDNA.

The specimen was peripheral blood. The origin of this receptor is a man between 45 and 60 years old with active or convalescent COVID-19.

The CDR3: CASSPWGGATYNEQFF. The CDR3 DNA reads TGTGCCAGCAGCCCCTGGGGGGGAGCCACCTACAATGAGCAGTTCTTC. The chain couples TRBV11-2 to TRBJ2-1; TRBD2 matches 7 bases. In germline, CDR1 is SGHAT, CDR2 FQNNGV. The CDR3 runs to 16 residues. The J segment lost 2 bases and the V segment lost 5 bases, leaving 9 bases of the junction unmatched.